This TCR beta chain came from a study of shared clonotypes between healthy human individuals. Overall study context: The cohort comprised a couple of women and a few men. Their ages spanned 18 to 49 years.

Sequencing was at deep level. Replicate sorted-subset PCRs were loaded with around 220 ng DNA, about 31,000 T cell genomes. The repertoire was sequenced with immunoSEQ multiplex PCR; TCRdb's copy has only in-frame clones and lacks some. The sample yields approximately 2,300,000 clones, around 92% seen once. In this sample, this clone turned up once. Its antigen is not known. The study's findings and limits: Sample collection involved blood only; tissue repertoires are likely different.

The CDR3 length is 14 residues. V gave up 3 bases and J gave up 1 base, with 9 bases separating them. Germline assignment: CDR1 MDHEN and CDR2 SYDVKM. The receptor was derived from a man aged 18 to 29 in good health. Some clones in this sample may be carry-over from other donors' samples. J is TRBJ1-1 and V is TRBV28; D is undetermined. Material for sequencing was naive CD4+ T cells from PBMCs. Regarding subset: CD45RA+ positively selected. CDR3: CASSFRTGNTEAFF. CDR3 sequence (DNA): TGTGCCAGCAGTTTCAGGACGGGGAACACTGAAGCTTTCTTT. Together with reference TRBV28 and TRBJ1-1, the CDR3 gives the full variable domain: DVKVTQSSRYLVKRTGEKVFLECVQDMDHENMFWYRQDPGLGLRLIYFSYDVKMKEKGDIPEGYSVSREKKERFSLILESASTNQTSMYLCASSFRTGNTEAFFGQGTRLTVV.